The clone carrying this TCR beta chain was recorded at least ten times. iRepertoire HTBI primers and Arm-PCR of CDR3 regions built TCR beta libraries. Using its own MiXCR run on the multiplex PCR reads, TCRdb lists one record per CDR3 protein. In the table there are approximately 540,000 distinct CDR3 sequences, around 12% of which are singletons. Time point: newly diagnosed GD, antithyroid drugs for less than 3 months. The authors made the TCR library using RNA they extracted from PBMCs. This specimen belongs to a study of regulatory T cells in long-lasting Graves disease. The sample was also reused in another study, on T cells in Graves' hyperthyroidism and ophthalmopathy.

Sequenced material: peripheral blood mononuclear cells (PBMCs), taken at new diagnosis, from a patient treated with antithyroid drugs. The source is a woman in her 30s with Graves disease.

In DNA form, the CDR3 reads TGCGCCAGCAGCCAGGGGCGGACAGGAAAACTGTTTTTT. This translates into CASSQGRTGKLFF. The rearrangement uses TRBV4-1 and TRBJ1-4; 7 nucleotides match TRBD1. V gave up 3 bases and J gave up 10 bases; unmatched junction bases: 5. There are 13 residues in the CDR3. CDR1 MGHRA and CDR2 YSYEKL come from the germline V gene.